This T cell receptor beta chain was recovered during a study of blood T cell repertoires in COVID-19. In the study overall: COVID-19 samples collected from the United States, Italy and Spain covered acute and convalescent phases.

Authors' methods: Amplification from reference gene primers served as the basis for estimated nucleated cell counts. Assay: immunoSEQ multiplex PCR; the TCRdb copy retains only in-frame clones and omits some. The V and J calls and clone size were taken over from that table, and D and trimming were inferred from the DNA. The sample lists over 150,000 clones; 70% to 80% were seen once. Trimming pared 7 bases from V and 0 bases from J, leaving 9 bases between. Germline CDR1 and CDR2: MDHEN and SYDVKM. This CDR3 region has 13 residues. This receptor was identified in a woman aged 50 to 60 with acute or convalescent COVID-19. What was sequenced was peripheral blood. This chain connects TRBV28 to TRBJ1-1, with no clear D. CDR3 sequence (DNA): TGTGCCAGCATATCGAGTCTGAACACTGAAGCTTTCTTT. Its translation is CASISSLNTEAFF.